The rows below give T cell receptor beta chains drawn from one sample of a study of blood T cell repertoires in COVID-19. The repertoire was sequenced with immunoSEQ multiplex PCR; TCRdb's copy has only in-frame clones and lacks some. The table lists 30,000 to 35,000 clones, 85% of them singletons. Sequencing was carried out using peripheral blood. Receptors originate from a human donor with acute or convalescent COVID-19. The donor label of this sample is uncertain. The CDR3 runs from the conserved cysteine through the conserved F or W. A D gene is named only where the DNA matches it firmly. The size field is filled for only some rows; it gives once, few, many or a size class.

V,D,J,size,DNA,CDR3
TRBV7-6,.,TRBJ2-2,.,TGTGCCAGCAGCCATCCCCACCGGGAGAGTGGAACCGGGGAGCTGTTTTTT,CASSHPHRESGTGELFF
TRBV7-2,TRBD1,TRBJ1-4,.,TGTGCCAGCAGCTTATTCGGGACAGAAAATGAAAAACTGTTTTTT,CASSLFGTENEKLFF
TRBV5-1,TRBD2,TRBJ2-3,.,TGCGCCAGCAGCGAAATCGGGACTAGCGGGCTCTTAGGGGGGCGGGATACGCAGTATTTT,CASSEIGTSGLLGGRDTQYF
TRBV15,.,TRBJ2-7,.,TGTGCCACCAGCAGAGAGGGGGGGGGCGACCAGTACTTC,CATSREGGGDQYF
TRBV27,.,TRBJ2-7,.,TGTGCCAGCAGTTTAGCGGGCTCCTACGAGCAGTACTTC,CASSLAGSYEQYF
TRBV11-2,.,TRBJ1-2,.,TGTGCCAGCAGCTCCTTACCGGAGCTGGGCTACACCTTC,CASSSLPELGYTF
TRBV18,.,TRBJ1-1,.,TGTGCCAGCTCACTCGAACAGAGCACTGAAGCTTTCTTT,CASSLEQSTEAFF
TRBV11-3,.,TRBJ1-1,.,TGTGCCAGCAGCTTAGATGGCAGAAACACTGAAGCTTTCTTT,CASSLDGRNTEAFF
TRBV2,TRBD2,TRBJ2-3,.,TGTGCCAGCACCCTATTAGCGGGAATTAGCACAGATACGCAGTATTTT,CASTLLAGISTDTQYF
TRBV12-3/TRBV12-4,.,TRBJ1-2,.,TGTGCCAGCGGACAGTCCCCTTCGGTTGGCTACACCTTC,CASGQSPSVGYTF
TRBV6-5,TRBD1,TRBJ1-1,few,TGTGCCAGCAGGACCGGGACAGGCATGAACACTGAAGCTTTCTTT,CASRTGTGMNTEAFF
TRBV2,.,TRBJ1-5,.,TGTGCCAGCAGTGAAGCGCGGGGAGGCAATCAGCCCCAGCATTTT,CASSEARGGNQPQHF
TRBV27,.,TRBJ2-7,.,TGTGCCAGCAGAATGAGTGGGGCGTACGAGCAGTACTTC,CASRMSGAYEQYF
TRBV6-1,TRBD1,TRBJ1-3,.,TGTGCCAGCAGTGAATTGGGCAGGGGGCGAGGAAACACCATATATTTT,CASSELGRGRGNTIYF
TRBV20-1,.,TRBJ1-1,.,TGCAGTGTACACAGGAACACTGAAGCTTTCTTT,CSVHRNTEAFF
TRBV19,TRBD1,TRBJ1-2,.,TGTGCCAGTACCGGAGCCTTCGACAGGGGGCCTAACTATGGCTACACCTTC,CASTGAFDRGPNYGYTF
TRBV6-5,TRBD1,TRBJ1-5,.,TGTGCCAGCAGTTTGGGACAGGGGGCGAGTCAGCCCCAGCATTTT,CASSLGQGASQPQHF